These 5 T cell receptor beta chains were sequenced from one sample in a study of OX40 agonist ivuxolimab in advanced cancers. Method: immunoSEQ multiplex PCR; TCRdb's copy keeps in-frame clones and lacks some. The sample holds about 61,000 clones, roughly 84% seen once. The specimen was CD4+ or CD8+ T cells sorted from blood, collected in a trial of the OX40 agonist ivuxolimab. Source of these receptors: an adult with an advanced solid tumor such as melanoma, head and neck, liver or kidney cancer.

V gene TRBV28 combines with J gene TRBJ1-2; the match to TRBD1 covers 11 bases. This CDR3 has 13 residues. Germline trimming cut 8 bases from V and 5 bases from J; bases unmatched to any gene: 4. The germline CDR1 and CDR2 sequences are MDHEN and SYDVKM. The CDR3 protein is CASGTGGSYGYTF. CDR3 DNA sequence: TGTGCCAGCGGGACAGGGGGATCTTATGGCTACACCTTC.

V and J are TRBV28 and TRBJ2-7, with 8 bases lining up with TRBD2. The CDR3 is 15 amino acids. Losses at the gene ends were 5 bases for V and 6 bases for J; bases not matched to a gene: 12. Germline loops: CDR1 MDHEN, CDR2 SYDVKM. CDR3 sequence (DNA): TGTGCCAGCAGTAGTCCGGGACTAGTATTTACCGAGCAGTACTTC. Its translation is CASSSPGLVFTEQYF.

The chain recombines TRBV28 with TRBJ1-4; D is uncertain. The V end lost 7 bases, the J end lost 7 bases, and 25 bases lay between the germline ends. This CDR3 spans 17 amino acids. CDR1 and CDR2 from the germline V gene are MDHEN and SYDVKM. The DNA for the CDR3 is TGTGCCAGCACCCCCAGTTGGGTTAGCCCCGGAGGTGAAAAACTGTTTTTT. This gives the protein CASTPSWVSPGGEKLFF.

The table lists this clone with a count of one. The chain carries TRBV5-6 and TRBJ2-1; 13 bases agree with TRBD2. The CDR3 spans 16 residues. Germline V gene sequence: CDR1 SGHDT, CDR2 YYEEEE. V shed 4 bases and J 1 base; nucleotides not matched to a gene: 2. The CDR3 sequence: CASSPLAGGSYNEQFF. CDR3 sequence (DNA): TGTGCCAGCAGCCCACTAGCGGGAGGGTCCTACAATGAGCAGTTCTTC.

This clone showed up just a few times. This CDR3 reads CASSTRTSGRWVKNIQYF. The CDR3 bases are TGTGCCAGCAGTACCCGGACTAGCGGGAGATGGGTCAAAAACATTCAGTACTTC. This rearrangement joins TRBV2 to TRBJ2-4; 13 positions match TRBD2. The germline V gene has CDR1 SNHLY and CDR2 FYNNEI. The CDR3 contains 18 residues. Trimming cost V 5 bases and J 3 bases; bases outside gene matches: 10.